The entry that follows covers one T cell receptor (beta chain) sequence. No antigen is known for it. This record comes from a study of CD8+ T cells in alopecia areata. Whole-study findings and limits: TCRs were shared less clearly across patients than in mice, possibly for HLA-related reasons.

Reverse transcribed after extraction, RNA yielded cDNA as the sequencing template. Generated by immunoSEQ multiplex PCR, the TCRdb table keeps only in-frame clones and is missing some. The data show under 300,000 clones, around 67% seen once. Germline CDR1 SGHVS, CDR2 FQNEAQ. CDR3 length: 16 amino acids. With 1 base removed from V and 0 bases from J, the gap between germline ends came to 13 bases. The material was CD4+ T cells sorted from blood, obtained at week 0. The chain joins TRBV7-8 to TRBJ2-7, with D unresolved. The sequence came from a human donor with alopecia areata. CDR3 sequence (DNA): TGTGCCAGCAGCTTAGTGCTGGGGTCAACCTCCTACGAGCAGTACTTC. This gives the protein CASSLVLGSTSYEQYF.